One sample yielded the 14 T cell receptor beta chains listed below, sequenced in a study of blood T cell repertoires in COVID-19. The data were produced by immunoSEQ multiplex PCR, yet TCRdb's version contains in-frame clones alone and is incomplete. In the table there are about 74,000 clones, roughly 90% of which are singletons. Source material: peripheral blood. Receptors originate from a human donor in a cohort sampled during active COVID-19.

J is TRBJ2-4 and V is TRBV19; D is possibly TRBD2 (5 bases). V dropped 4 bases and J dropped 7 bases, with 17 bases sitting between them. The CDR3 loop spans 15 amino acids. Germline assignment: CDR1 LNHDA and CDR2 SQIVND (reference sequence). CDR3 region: CASSTLERVGNIQYF. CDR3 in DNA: TGTGCCAGTAGTACCCTCGAGAGGGTTGGGAACATTCAGTACTTC. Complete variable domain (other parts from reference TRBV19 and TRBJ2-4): DGGITQSPKYLFRKEGQNVTLSCEQNLNHDAMYWYRQDPGQGLRLIYYSQIVNDFQKGDIAEGYSVSREKKESFPLTVTSAQKNPTAFYLCASSTLERVGNIQYFGAGTRLSVL.

The CDR3 DNA is TGTGCCAGCAGCGTTATGAAGGGACAGCCTTCTTCCACAACTAATGAAAAACTGTTTTTT. Protein sequence: CASSVMKGQPSSTTNEKLFF. The chain combines TRBV7-3 with TRBJ1-4; 7 bases line up with TRBD1. The CDR3 contains 20 residues. The germline V gene has CDR1 SGHTA and CDR2 FQGTGA. V lost 5 bases and J lost 0; bases outside the gene matches: 18.

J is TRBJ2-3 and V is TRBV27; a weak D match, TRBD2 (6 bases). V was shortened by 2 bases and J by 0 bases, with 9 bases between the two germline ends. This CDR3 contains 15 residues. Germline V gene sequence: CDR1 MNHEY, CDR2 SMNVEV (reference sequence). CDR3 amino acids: CASSLDGTSTDTQYF. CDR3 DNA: TGTGCCAGCAGTTTAGACGGGACTAGCACAGATACGCAGTATTTT.

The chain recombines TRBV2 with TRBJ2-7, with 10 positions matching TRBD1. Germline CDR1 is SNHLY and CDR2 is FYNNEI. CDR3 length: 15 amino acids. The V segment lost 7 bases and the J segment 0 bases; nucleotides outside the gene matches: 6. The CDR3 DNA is TGTGCCAGCACCGATGGGACAGGGGACTCCTACGAGCAGTACTTC. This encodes CASTDGTGDSYEQYF.

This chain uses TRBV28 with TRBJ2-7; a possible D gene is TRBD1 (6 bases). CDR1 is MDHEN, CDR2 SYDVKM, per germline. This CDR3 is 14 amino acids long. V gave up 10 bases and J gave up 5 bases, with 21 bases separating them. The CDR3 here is CATRGAGGIDEQYF. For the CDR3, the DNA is TGTGCCACCAGAGGGGCTGGGGGCATCGACGAGCAGTACTTC.

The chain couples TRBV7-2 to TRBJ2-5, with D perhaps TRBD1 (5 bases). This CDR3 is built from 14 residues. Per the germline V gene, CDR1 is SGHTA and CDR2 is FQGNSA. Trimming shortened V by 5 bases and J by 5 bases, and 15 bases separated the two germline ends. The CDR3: CASSPEQGRETQYF. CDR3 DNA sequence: TGTGCCAGCAGCCCAGAGCAGGGTCGGGAGACCCAGTACTTC.

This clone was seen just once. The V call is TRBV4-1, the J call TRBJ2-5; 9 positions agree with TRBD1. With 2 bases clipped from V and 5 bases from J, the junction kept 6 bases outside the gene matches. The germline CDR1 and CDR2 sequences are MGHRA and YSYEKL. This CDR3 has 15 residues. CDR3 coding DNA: TGCGCCAGCAGCCAACCGGGACAGGGTGGGGAGACCCAGTACTTC. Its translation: CASSQPGQGGETQYF.

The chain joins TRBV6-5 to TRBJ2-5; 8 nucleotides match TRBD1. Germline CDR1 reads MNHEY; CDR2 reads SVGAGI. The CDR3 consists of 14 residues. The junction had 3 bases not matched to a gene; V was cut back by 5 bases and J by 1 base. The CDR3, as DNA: TGTGCCAGCAGTCGGGGGACAGGCCAAGAGACCCAGTACTTC. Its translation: CASSRGTGQETQYF.

The CDR3 DNA follows: TGTGCCAGCTCACCAAGGGCGGGAGACACAGATACGCAGTATTTT. Translated: CASSPRAGDTDTQYF. The genes are TRBV18 and TRBJ2-3; 7 bases fit TRBD2. The CDR3 has 15 residues. Germline assignment: CDR1 KGHSH and CDR2 LQKENI. V gave up 2 bases and J gave up 2 bases; unmatched junction bases: 4.

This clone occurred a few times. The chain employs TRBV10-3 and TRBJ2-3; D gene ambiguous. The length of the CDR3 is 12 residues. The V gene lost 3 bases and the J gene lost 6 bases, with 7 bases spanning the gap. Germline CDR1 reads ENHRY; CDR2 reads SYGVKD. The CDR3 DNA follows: TGTGCCATCAGTGACTACTTGGATACGCAGTATTTT. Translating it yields CAISDYLDTQYF.

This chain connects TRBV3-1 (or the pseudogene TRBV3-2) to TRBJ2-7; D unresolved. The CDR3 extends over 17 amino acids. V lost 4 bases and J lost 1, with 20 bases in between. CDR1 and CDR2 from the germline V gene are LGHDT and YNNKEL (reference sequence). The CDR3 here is CASSRRFRIKSSYEQYF. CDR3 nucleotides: TGTGCCAGCAGCCGCAGGTTCCGCATAAAATCTTCCTACGAGCAGTACTTC.

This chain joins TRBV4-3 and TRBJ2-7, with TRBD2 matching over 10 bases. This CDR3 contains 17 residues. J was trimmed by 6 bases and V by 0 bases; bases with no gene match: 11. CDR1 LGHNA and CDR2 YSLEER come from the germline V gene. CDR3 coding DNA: TGCGCCAGCAGCCAAGATTTGAACCCGAGACTAGCGGGCGAGCAGTACTTC. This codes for CASSQDLNPRLAGEQYF.

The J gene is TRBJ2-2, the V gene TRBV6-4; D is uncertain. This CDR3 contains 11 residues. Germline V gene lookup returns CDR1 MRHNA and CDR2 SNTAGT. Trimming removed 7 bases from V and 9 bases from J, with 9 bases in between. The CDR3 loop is CASKTIRELFF. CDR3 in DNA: TGTGCCAGCAAGACAATCCGGGAGCTGTTTTTT.

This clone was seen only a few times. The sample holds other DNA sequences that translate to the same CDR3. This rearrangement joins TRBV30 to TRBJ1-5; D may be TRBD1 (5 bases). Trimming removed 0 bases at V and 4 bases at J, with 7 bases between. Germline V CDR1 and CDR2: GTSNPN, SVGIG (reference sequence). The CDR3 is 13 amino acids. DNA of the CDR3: TGTGCCTGGAGTGTGCAGGGTAATCAGCCCCAGCATTTT. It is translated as CAWSVQGNQPQHF. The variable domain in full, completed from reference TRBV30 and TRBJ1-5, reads SQTIHQWPATLVQPVGSPLSLECTVEGTSNPNLYWYRQAAGRGLQLLFYSVGIGQISSEVPQNLSASRPQDRQFILSSKKLLLSDSGFYLCAWSVQGNQPQHFGDGTRLSIL.